The present entry profiles one T cell receptor beta chain with its context. Its antigen remains unidentified. Template material for TCR beta VDJ and CDR3 profiling consisted of genomic DNA. TCRdb redid the calling of the reads with MiXCR, one entry per CDR3 protein. The data show 120,000 or so distinct CDR3 sequences, 30% to 45% seen once. This entry comes from a study of CD8+CD57+ T cells in acquired aplastic anemia. Study background: Sorted cells (CD4+ and CD8+) yielded DNA amounts that averaged about 3.1 ug. Study-wide results and limits: There were roughly 28 CD8+ CDR3 sequences that occurred in both patients and controls. Patients versus controls showed no significant CD8+ Simpson's diversity difference.

The CDR3 has 15 residues. The V and J ends lost 3 bases and 8 bases respectively, with 16 bases between them. Germline assignment: CDR1 LNHDA and CDR2 SQIVND (reference sequence). Flow cytometry had shown expanded CD8+CD57+ cells in the patients chosen for sequencing. Untreated patients provided the blood samples, with no therapy given before sampling. The receptor comes from a human donor with aplastic anemia. The chain uses TRBV19 and TRBJ2-2; no firm D call. What was sequenced was sorted CD4+, CD8+, or CD8+CD57+ T cells (not recorded which) from PBMCs. CDR3 region: CASSISWRGNGELFF. CDR3 nucleotides: TGTGCCAGTAGTATTTCCTGGAGAGGTAATGGGGAGCTGTTTTTT.